The 23 T cell receptor beta chains in this list originate from one sample, sequenced in a study of blood T cell repertoires in COVID-19. Sequencing was performed with immunoSEQ multiplex PCR; in TCRdb, only in-frame clones are kept and a portion is missing. Of tens of thousands of clones in the sample, roughly 85% were seen once. Sequenced input: peripheral blood. These receptors were obtained from a man aged 50-60 years with COVID-19, enrolled during active disease.

V gene TRBV6-5 combines with J gene TRBJ1-2; 7 nucleotides match TRBD1. The CDR3 consists of 14 residues. Looked up from germline, CDR1 is MNHEY and CDR2 is SVGAGI. V shed 0 bases, J shed 8 bases, and the junction held 6 bases outside the gene matches. CDR3 protein: CASSYSRGLRGYTF. CDR3 DNA sequence: TGTGCCAGCAGTTACTCTAGGGGGCTCCGGGGCTACACCTTC.

V usage is TRBV2 and J usage is TRBJ2-3; TRBD2 matches 9 bases. CDR1 is SNHLY, CDR2 FYNNEI, per germline. The V and J ends lost 4 bases and 0 bases, in that order; junction bases with no gene match: 2. The CDR3 sequence is 15 residues long. The DNA of the CDR3 is TGTGCCAGCAGTGTGCGGGAGGGAAGCACAGATACGCAGTATTTT. This translates into CASSVREGSTDTQYF.

This clone was seen only a few times. V and J are TRBV19 and TRBJ1-2; unclear D gene. V lost 3 bases and J 4 bases, leaving 12 bases between the germline ends. The germline V gene encodes CDR1 LNHDA and CDR2 SQIVND (reference sequence). The CDR3 runs to 14 residues. The CDR3 sequence is CASSIDSNPYGYTF. CDR3 DNA: TGTGCCAGTAGTATTGACTCCAACCCCTATGGCTACACCTTC.

The V and J genes are TRBV30 and TRBJ2-2; D is perhaps TRBD2 (5 bases). The CDR3 extends over 13 amino acids. The V gene's germline CDR1 is GTSNPN and CDR2 SVGIG (reference sequence). V lost 4 bases to trimming and J lost 2 bases, with 8 bases between them. This CDR3 reads CAWNSANTGELFF. The CDR3 DNA sequence: TGTGCCTGGAATAGCGCCAACACCGGGGAGCTGTTTTTT.

The chain recombines TRBV2 with TRBJ1-3; the D gene is possibly TRBD1 (6 bases). The germline V gene has CDR1 SNHLY and CDR2 FYNNEI. With 3 bases removed from V and 0 bases from J, the gap between germline ends came to 9 bases. The CDR3 is 15 amino acids. The CDR3, as DNA: TGTGCCAGCAGTGACAGGGACAACTCTGGAAACACCATATATTTT. This sequence encodes CASSDRDNSGNTIYF.

The chain recombines TRBV29-1 with TRBJ1-2; D unclear. CDR3 length equals 12 residues. With 4 bases removed from V and 0 bases from J, the gap between germline ends came to 6 bases. Germline V gene lookup returns CDR1 SQVTM and CDR2 ANQGSEA. The CDR3 reads CSVAMSNYGYTF. For the CDR3, the DNA is TGCAGCGTTGCAATGTCTAACTATGGCTACACCTTC.

The rearrangement links TRBV5-6 to TRBJ1-1, with a tentative D call TRBD1 (5 bases). The CDR3 spans 12 residues. V was trimmed by 4 bases and J by 6 bases, leaving 10 bases between them. Germline V gives CDR1 SGHDT, CDR2 YYEEEE. Here the CDR3 reads CASSQGIAEAFF. The CDR3 DNA reads as TGTGCCAGCAGCCAGGGTATTGCTGAAGCTTTCTTT.

CDR3 protein: CASSEVSVIRETNEKLFF. The DNA of the CDR3 is TGTGCCAGCAGTGAAGTGTCGGTAATCCGGGAGACTAATGAAAAACTGTTTTTT. The genes are TRBV2 and TRBJ1-4; no firm D call. This CDR3 has 18 residues. Germline V gives CDR1 SNHLY, CDR2 FYNNEI. V dropped 1 base and J dropped 2 bases, with 17 bases sitting between them.

This chain connects TRBV7-9 to TRBJ2-1; 11 bases line up with TRBD2. The germline V gene has CDR1 SEHNR and CDR2 FQNEAQ (reference sequence). V shed 5 bases, J shed 7 bases, and the junction held 7 bases outside the gene matches. The CDR3 is 15 amino acids. CDR3 sequence: CASSLSGRALNEQFF. The CDR3 DNA reads TGTGCCAGCAGCCTTAGCGGGAGGGCCCTGAATGAGCAGTTCTTC.

This chain links TRBV3-1 (or the pseudogene TRBV3-2) with TRBJ2-1, with 7 bases that match TRBD2. Germline lookup yields CDR1 LGHDT and CDR2 YNNKEL (reference sequence). This CDR3 region has 16 residues. Trimming cost V 1 base and J 7 bases; bases outside gene matches: 10. The CDR3 is CASSQASSGGGNEQFF. The CDR3 DNA follows: TGTGCCAGCAGCCAAGCGTCTAGCGGTGGGGGGAATGAGCAGTTCTTC.

The V and J genes are TRBV7-9 and TRBJ2-3; no reliable D call. The V and J ends lost 3 bases and 1 base respectively, with 5 bases between them. Germline assignment: CDR1 SEHNR and CDR2 FQNEAQ (reference sequence). There are 13 residues in the CDR3. CDR3 region: CASSFTGTDTQYF. The CDR3 DNA reads TGTGCCAGCAGCTTTACGGGCACAGATACGCAGTATTTT. The full variable domain, in which reference TRBV7-9 and TRBJ2-3 provide the parts outside the CDR3, is DTGVSQNPRHKITKRGQNVTFRCDPISEHNRLYWYRQTLGQGPEFLTYFQNEAQLEKSRLLSDRFSAERPKGSFSTLEIQRTEQGDSAMYLCASSFTGTDTQYFGPGTRLTVL.

This clone was seen a single time. This chain joins TRBV19 and TRBJ2-1; 7 bases map to TRBD2. The CDR3 consists of 15 residues. Germline loops: CDR1 LNHDA, CDR2 SQIVND (reference sequence). Germline trimming cut 7 bases from V and 4 bases from J; bases unmatched to any gene: 10. CDR3: CASTPDPAGYNEQFF. The CDR3 coding sequence is TGTGCCAGTACCCCGGATCCAGCGGGATACAATGAGCAGTTCTTC.

The rearrangement links TRBV28 to TRBJ2-3; maybe TRBD2 (5 bases). V lost 2 bases to trimming and J lost 0 bases, with 6 bases between them. The CDR3 is 14 amino acids. Germline V gene data show CDR1 as MDHEN and CDR2 as SYDVKM. In DNA form, the CDR3 reads TGTGCCAGCAGTTTAGCGGGCAGCACAGATACGCAGTATTTT. Its protein is CASSLAGSTDTQYF.

This chain connects TRBV2 to TRBJ2-7; D call uncertain. The CDR3 is made up of 12 amino acids. Germline values: CDR1 SNHLY, CDR2 FYNNEI. Trimming left V 5 bases short and J 0 bases short, with 5 bases between. CDR3 region: CASSLNSYEQYF. The DNA for the CDR3 is TGTGCCAGCAGTCTTAACTCCTACGAGCAGTACTTC.

This chain links TRBV3-1 (or the pseudogene TRBV3-2) with TRBJ2-5; D unclear. Trimming cost V 4 bases and J 4 bases, with 16 bases left between them. CDR1 and CDR2 (germline): LGHDT, YNNKEL (reference sequence). CDR3 size: 15 residues. CDR3 protein: CASSPLRRFGETQYF. DNA for the CDR3: TGTGCCAGCAGCCCGCTGCGGCGGTTCGGAGAGACCCAGTACTTC.

This chain uses TRBV19 with TRBJ2-1, with TRBD2 as a possible D gene (6 bases). The V end was cut by 6 bases, the J end by 9 bases, with 12 bases between. Germline CDR1 is LNHDA and CDR2 is SQIVND (reference sequence). The CDR3 has 12 residues. CDR3 loop: CASRLAASEQFF. For the CDR3, the DNA is TGTGCCAGTAGACTAGCCGCAAGTGAGCAGTTCTTC.

The chain employs TRBV11-2 and TRBJ1-3, with D maybe TRBD1 (5 bases). The CDR3 has 15 amino acids. The germline gives CDR1 SGHAT, CDR2 FQNNGV. V was shortened by 5 bases and J by 1 base, with 12 bases between the two germline ends. The CDR3 loop is CASSQIQVSGNTIYF. In nucleotides, the CDR3 is TGTGCCAGCAGCCAGATACAGGTATCTGGAAACACCATATATTTT.

The rearrangement uses TRBV5-6 and TRBJ1-2; 10 nucleotides align to TRBD1. Germline V CDR1 and CDR2: SGHDT, YYEEEE. Trimming cost V 4 bases and J 6 bases; bases outside gene matches: 9. The CDR3 consists of 15 residues. CDR3: CASSTLDRGLHGYTF. The CDR3 nucleotides read TGTGCCAGCAGCACACTAGACAGGGGGCTGCATGGCTACACCTTC.

V and J are TRBV4-1 and TRBJ1-2, with a tentative D call TRBD1 (6 bases). Trimming left V 0 bases short and J 0 bases short, with 8 bases between. This CDR3 comprises 15 residues. Germline lookup yields CDR1 MGHRA and CDR2 YSYEKL. As DNA, the CDR3 is TGCGCCAGCAGCCAAGAGTGGACAGCTAACTATGGCTACACCTTC. Translating gives CASSQEWTANYGYTF.

As for this clone: A read error may produce the germline difference seen at one junction end. The chain links TRBV7-7 to TRBJ2-2; D is uncertain. The length of the CDR3 is 17 residues. Germline V CDR1 and CDR2: SSHAT, FNYEAQ (reference sequence). This CDR3 reads CASSPSVSTLNTGELFF. Written as DNA, the CDR3 is TGTGCTAGCAGCCCTTCGGTTTCAACTTTGAACACCGGGGAGCTGTTTTTT. The full variable domain, in which reference TRBV7-7 and TRBJ2-2 provide the parts outside the CDR3, is GAGVSQSPRYKVTKRGQDVTLRCDPISSHATLYWYQQALGQGPEFLTYFNYEAQPDKSGLPSDRFSAERPEGSISTLTIQRTEQRDSAMYRCASSPSVSTLNTGELFFGEGSRLTVL.

The chain is built from TRBV5-1 and TRBJ1-5; D gene ambiguous. The V end lost 0 bases, the J end lost 1 base, and 8 bases lay between the germline ends. The CDR3 runs 15 residues. Per the germline V gene, CDR1 is SGHRS and CDR2 is YFSETQ. CDR3 nucleotides: TGCGCCAGCAGCTTGGGGCTGATGAGCAATCAGCCCCAGCATTTT. It translates to CASSLGLMSNQPQHF.

The J gene is TRBJ2-7, the V gene TRBV10-3; TRBD2 aligns across 8 bases. CDR3 size: 17 residues. After removal of 0 bases from V and 0 bases from J, the junction contained 7 bases not matched to a gene. Germline V lookup: CDR1 ENHRY, CDR2 SYGVKD. CDR3 residues: CAISESGGGLSSYEQYF. For the CDR3, the DNA is TGTGCCATCAGTGAGTCCGGGGGGGGCCTGAGCTCCTACGAGCAGTACTTC.

The rearrangement joins TRBV6-5 to TRBJ2-7, with 7 positions matching TRBD1. V lost 2 bases to trimming and J lost 6 bases; unmatched junction nucleotides: 10. In germline, CDR1 is MNHEY, CDR2 SVGAGI. CDR3 length: 15 residues. In nucleotides, the CDR3 is TGTGCCAGCAGTTACGGGACAGAGGGGTCTCTCGAGCAGTACTTC. Amino acids: CASSYGTEGSLEQYF.